Sequencing of this T cell receptor (beta chain) was carried out in a study of blood T cell repertoires in COVID-19. TCRdb keeps only in-frame clones here, not all; method: immunoSEQ multiplex PCR. The repertoire holds 84,000 or so clones, with approximately 82% as singletons. The V gene end was trimmed by 5 bases and the J gene end by 2 bases; junction bases not matched to a gene: 12. This CDR3 spans 18 amino acids. Germline values: CDR1 LNHDA, CDR2 SQIVND (reference sequence). The chain employs TRBV19 and TRBJ1-5; 10 bases map to TRBD1. The material sequenced was peripheral blood. This sequence originates from a man older than 75 with active or convalescent COVID-19. CDR3 nucleotides: TGTGCCAGTAGTCGGGACAGGGGATGGGGGTTTGGCAATCAGCCCCAGCATTTT. Protein sequence: CASSRDRGWGFGNQPQHF. The full variable domain, in which reference TRBV19 and TRBJ1-5 provide the parts outside the CDR3, is DGGITQSPKYLFRKEGQNVTLSCEQNLNHDAMYWYRQDPGQGLRLIYYSQIVNDFQKGDIAEGYSVSREKKESFPLTVTSAQKNPTAFYLCASSRDRGWGFGNQPQHFGDGTRLSIL.